What follows are 8 T cell receptor beta chains derived from one specimen sequenced in a study of CXCR3-negative and CXCR3-positive naive CD8 T cells. Study results and limitations: Relative to CXCR3-negative naive cells, CXCR3-positive naive cells had more hydrophobic TRB CDR3s.

Their specific antigens are unknown. UMI-labeled TRB cDNA libraries were prepared by 5' RACE. TCRdb re-called the 5' RACE reads, yielding one record per CDR3 amino acid sequence without DNA. Its clone listing holds 5,500 to 7,500 distinct CDR3 sequences. Input material: naive CXCR3+ CD8+ T cells from blood. Subset in this sample: CD45RO-CCR7+CD27+CD95- naive CD8+ T cells expressing CXCR3 (TNR3+). The receptors shown here come from a human donor in good health. Some clones in this sample may be carry-over from other donors' samples.

The chain carries TRBV28 and TRBJ2-1; without DNA, the TCRdb call of TRBD2 cannot be checked. CDR1 and CDR2 from the germline V gene are MDHEN and SYDVKM. This CDR3 spans 15 amino acids. CDR3 residues: CASSLWAASDNEQFF.

This chain joins TRBV20-1 and TRBJ2-1; TCRdb reports TRBD1, a call that lacks DNA to check it against. Germline assignment: CDR1 DFQATT and CDR2 SNEGSKA (reference sequence). The CDR3 extends over 14 amino acids. This CDR3 reads CSASDQAPSNEQFF.

The chain employs TRBV12-3 or TRBV12-4 and TRBJ2-1; no DNA is available, so the TRBD1 call from TCRdb remains unchecked. The length of the CDR3 is 15 residues. The CDR3 here is CASTPSGSLYNEQFF.

This clonotype is classed as medium-sized (0.01 to 0.1%) by frequency. The rearrangement links TRBV20-1 to TRBJ2-2; TCRdb names TRBD2, which stays unverified in the absence of DNA. CDR1 and CDR2 from the germline V gene are DFQATT and SNEGSKA (reference sequence). The CDR3 has 15 residues. CDR3 region: CSARDIAENTGELFF.

This clonotype counts as medium-sized by frequency. The chain combines TRBV3-1 with TRBJ1-3; TCRdb's D call of TRBD1 is untestable without DNA. The CDR3 runs to 15 residues. The V gene's germline CDR1 is LGHDT and CDR2 YNNKEL (reference sequence). The CDR3 here is CASSWDTPAGNTIYF.

This clonotype ranks as medium-sized (0.01 to 0.1%) in terms of frequency. The chain recombines TRBV29-1 with TRBJ2-5; the TRBD1 assignment by TCRdb is unverifiable without DNA. There are 13 residues in the CDR3. Germline V gives CDR1 SQVTM, CDR2 ANQGSEA. The CDR3 reads CSVAGTEGETQYF.

This clonotype ranks as medium-sized in terms of frequency. This rearrangement joins TRBV5-4 to TRBJ1-2; TCRdb outputs TRBD1, but without DNA this stays unchecked. Germline values: CDR1 SGHNT, CDR2 YYREEE (reference sequence). The CDR3 runs to 14 residues. CDR3 amino acids: CASSPGTADYGYTF.

This clonotype counts as medium-sized (0.01 to 0.1%) by frequency. This rearrangement joins TRBV5-1 to TRBJ2-1; the D gene TCRdb calls, TRBD1, cannot be checked with no DNA. This CDR3 region has 12 residues. Germline CDR1 and CDR2: SGHRS and YFSETQ. The CDR3 reads CASSLRGTEQFF. Full variable domain (rest looked up from reference TRBV5-1 and TRBJ2-1): KAGVTQTPRYLIKTRGQQVTLSCSPISGHRSVSWYQQTPGQGLQFLFEYFSETQRNKGNFPGRFSGRQFSNSRSEMNVSTLELGDSALYLCASSLRGTEQFFGPGTRLTVL.